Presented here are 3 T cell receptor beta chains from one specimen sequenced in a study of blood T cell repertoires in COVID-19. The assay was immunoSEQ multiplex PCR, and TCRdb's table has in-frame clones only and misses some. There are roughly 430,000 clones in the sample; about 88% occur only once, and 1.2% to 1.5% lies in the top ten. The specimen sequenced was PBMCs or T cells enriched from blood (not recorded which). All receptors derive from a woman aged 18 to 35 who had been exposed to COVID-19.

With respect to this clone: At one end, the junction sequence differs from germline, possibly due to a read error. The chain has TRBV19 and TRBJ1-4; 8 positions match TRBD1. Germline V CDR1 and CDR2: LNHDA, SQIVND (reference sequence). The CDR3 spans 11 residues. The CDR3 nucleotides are TGTGCCAGTGGAAACTCCGGGACAGGATCTTTT. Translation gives CASGNSGTGSF.

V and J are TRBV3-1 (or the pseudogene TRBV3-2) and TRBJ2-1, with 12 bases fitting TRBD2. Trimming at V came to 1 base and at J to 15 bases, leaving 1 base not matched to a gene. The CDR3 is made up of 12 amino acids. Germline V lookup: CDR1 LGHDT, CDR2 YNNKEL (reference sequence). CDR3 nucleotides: TGTGCCAGCAGCCAAGCTAGCGGGGGGGCGTTCTTC. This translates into CASSQASGGAFF.

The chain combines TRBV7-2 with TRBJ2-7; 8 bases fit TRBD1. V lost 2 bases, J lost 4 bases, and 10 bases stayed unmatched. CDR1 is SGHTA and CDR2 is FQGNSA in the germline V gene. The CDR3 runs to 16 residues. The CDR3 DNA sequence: TGTGCCAGCAGCTTACAGGGGGCCAACGCCCTTTACGAGCAGTACTTC. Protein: CASSLQGANALYEQYF. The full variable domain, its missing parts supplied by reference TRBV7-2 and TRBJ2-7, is GAGVSQSPSNKVTEKGKDVELRCDPISGHTALYWYRQSLGQGLEFLIYFQGNSAPDKSGLPSDRFSAERTGGSVSTLTIQRTQQEDSAVYLCASSLQGANALYEQYFGPGTRLTVT.